A single sample is the source of the 5 T cell receptor beta chains below, sequenced in a study of blood T cell repertoires in COVID-19. The assay was immunoSEQ multiplex PCR, and TCRdb's table has in-frame clones only and misses some. The data show about 80,000 clones, about 87% seen once. Specimen: peripheral blood. The source is an elderly woman with acute or convalescent COVID-19.

The genes are TRBV7-8 and TRBJ1-3, with D perhaps matching TRBD1 (5 bases). The germline V gene encodes CDR1 SGHVS and CDR2 FQNEAQ. With 8 bases removed from V and 0 bases from J, the gap between germline ends came to 11 bases. The CDR3 sequence is 14 residues long. This chain's CDR3 is CASSAGNSGNTIYF. The CDR3 nucleotides read TGTGCCAGCTCGGCAGGGAACTCTGGAAACACCATATATTTT.

The chain carries TRBV5-8 and TRBJ2-1, with TRBD1 matching over 10 bases. The CDR3 length is 15 residues. V shed 4 bases, J shed 7 bases, and the junction held 8 bases outside the gene matches. CDR1 is SGHTS and CDR2 is YDEGEE in the germline V gene. CDR3 bases: TGTGCCAGCAGCAACCGACAGGGGGCTTTGAATGAGCAGTTCTTC. Protein: CASSNRQGALNEQFF.

The gene calls are TRBV6-5 and TRBJ1-3; D might be TRBD1 (6 bases). CDR3 size: 15 residues. Germline CDR1 MNHEY, CDR2 SVGAGI. Trimming cost V 2 bases and J 3 bases, with 11 bases left between them. CDR3 nucleotide sequence: TGTGCCAGCAGTTACCAGCTAGGGGGTGGAAACACCATATATTTT. This sequence encodes CASSYQLGGGNTIYF.

The CDR3 region has the DNA TGTGCCAGCAGCTTCGGGGGACAGGGGGCCGCGTACGGTGAGCAGTTCTTC. It translates to CASSFGGQGAAYGEQFF. The V and J genes are TRBV7-9 and TRBJ2-1, with 12 bases matching TRBD1. V was pared by 3 bases and J by 9 bases, with 12 bases of the junction left unmatched. Germline-derived CDR1 and CDR2 are SEHNR and FQNEAQ (reference sequence). The CDR3 covers 17 residues.

The rearrangement links TRBV14 to TRBJ2-3, with D possibly being TRBD1 (6 bases). Germline CDR1 SGHDN, CDR2 FVKESK. The CDR3 has 15 amino acids. The germline V and J ends were trimmed by 4 bases and 4 bases, with 15 bases remaining between them. The CDR3: CASSRDTGFSDTQYF. The CDR3 nucleotides are TGTGCCAGCAGCCGAGACACAGGGTTTTCAGATACGCAGTATTTT. Full variable domain (remainder filled in from reference TRBV14 and TRBJ2-3): EAGVTQFPSHSVIEKGQTVTLRCDPISGHDNLYWYRRVMGKEIKFLLHFVKESKQDESGMPNNRFLAERTGGTYSTLKVQPAELEDSGVYFCASSRDTGFSDTQYFGPGTRLTVL.